The 9 T cell receptor beta chains below all came from one sample that was sequenced in a study of blood T cell repertoires in COVID-19 (dated by TCRdb to about 2020). Library creation used the immunoSEQ multiplex PCR assay. As stored in TCRdb, this immuneACCESS dataset retains in-frame rearrangements with V and J assigned. A fraction of the clones does not appear; measured against another copy, unresolved V genes explain less than half of the discrepancy, and the remainder lacks a known reason. The sample has under 25,000 clones on record, about 73% of them singletons. The ten largest clones represent 15% to 20% of the sample. The sample was peripheral blood. All receptors derive from a human donor in a cohort sampled during active or convalescent COVID-19.

V and J are TRBV7-2 and TRBJ2-7; tentative D call: TRBD2 (5 bases). CDR1 SGHTA and CDR2 FQGNSA come from the germline V gene. Trimming took 5 bases from V and 0 from J, leaving 14 bases between them. The CDR3 covers 15 residues. CDR3 bases: TGTGCCAGCAGCCCCCCCGGGGTCCCCTCCTACGAGCAGTACTTC. As protein: CASSPPGVPSYEQYF.

The V gene is TRBV3-1 (or the pseudogene TRBV3-2), the J gene TRBJ1-2; TRBD1 matches 7 bases. V shed 7 bases, J shed 8 bases, and the junction held 19 bases outside the gene matches. The germline CDR1 and CDR2 sequences are LGHDT and YNNKEL (reference sequence). This CDR3 spans 16 amino acids. CDR3 in DNA: TGTGCCAGCACCCGAAACAGGGGCCCGGCCTGGGGCGGCTACACCTTC. Translation gives CASTRNRGPAWGGYTF.

V gene TRBV6-5 combines with J gene TRBJ1-4, with D possibly TRBD1 on 6 matching bases. Germline V gene data show CDR1 as MNHEY and CDR2 as SVGAGI. The V gene lost 7 bases and the J gene lost 4 bases, with 13 bases spanning the gap. This CDR3 contains 14 residues. CDR3 in amino acids: CASTLDRHNEKLFF. DNA for the CDR3: TGTGCCAGCACCCTAGACAGGCATAATGAAAAACTGTTTTTT.

This clone was seen a handful of times. The chain uses TRBV6-5 and TRBJ2-1; D is undetermined. V was pared by 5 bases and J by 4 bases, with 12 bases between. This CDR3 has 14 residues. The germline V gene has CDR1 MNHEY and CDR2 SVGAGI. The CDR3 DNA reads TGTGCCAGCAGTACTATAGACCGTTACAATGAGCAGTTCTTC. Protein sequence: CASSTIDRYNEQFF.

The J gene is TRBJ2-1, the V gene TRBV7-9; 13 bases map to TRBD2. The germline CDR1 and CDR2 sequences are SEHNR and FQNEAQ (reference sequence). CDR3 length equals 15 residues. J gave up 6 bases and V 5 bases, and 4 bases lay outside the gene matches. The DNA for the CDR3 is TGTGCCAGCAGCCCCACTAGCGGGAGGGCCAATGAGCAGTTCTTC. Translated, it gives CASSPTSGRANEQFF. Full variable domain (rest looked up from reference TRBV7-9 and TRBJ2-1): DTGVSQNPRHKITKRGQNVTFRCDPISEHNRLYWYRQTLGQGPEFLTYFQNEAQLEKSRLLSDRFSAERPKGSFSTLEIQRTEQGDSAMYLCASSPTSGRANEQFFGPGTRLTVL.

The table lists this clone with many counts. This sequence joins TRBV7-9 and TRBJ2-3; maybe TRBD1 (5 bases). This CDR3 spans 14 amino acids. Germline V gene data show CDR1 as SEHNR and CDR2 as FQNEAQ (reference sequence). V lost 5 bases, J lost 6 bases, and 15 bases lay in between. CDR3 DNA sequence: TGTGCCAGCAGCCTAGGATTGGGGCCGGATACGCAGTATTTT. This gives the protein CASSLGLGPDTQYF.

The chain employs TRBV6-5 and TRBJ1-1; 8 nucleotides align to TRBD1. With V trimmed by 0 bases and J by 3 bases, 0 bases remained unmatched. Germline V CDR1 and CDR2: MNHEY, SVGAGI. The CDR3 has 14 amino acids. DNA for the CDR3: TGTGCCAGCAGTTACTCGGACAGGGACACTGAAGCTTTCTTT. It translates to CASSYSDRDTEAFF.

The rearrangement uses TRBV7-2 and TRBJ1-2, with 8 nucleotides matching TRBD1. CDR1 SGHTA and CDR2 FQGNSA come from the germline V gene. The CDR3 spans 14 residues. The junction had 4 bases not matched to a gene; V was cut back by 5 bases and J by 2 bases. The CDR3 reads CASSPRTGNYGYTF. The CDR3 DNA follows: TGTGCCAGCAGCCCCCGGACAGGGAACTATGGCTACACCTTC.

The gene calls are TRBV19 and TRBJ2-7, with 8 bases fitting TRBD1. V gave up 7 bases and J gave up 2 bases; unmatched junction bases: 10. Looked up from germline, CDR1 is LNHDA and CDR2 is SQIVND (reference sequence). The CDR3 covers 15 residues. CDR3 protein: CASKLRPTGAYEQYF. DNA for the CDR3: TGTGCCAGTAAACTCCGCCCGACAGGGGCCTACGAGCAGTACTTC.